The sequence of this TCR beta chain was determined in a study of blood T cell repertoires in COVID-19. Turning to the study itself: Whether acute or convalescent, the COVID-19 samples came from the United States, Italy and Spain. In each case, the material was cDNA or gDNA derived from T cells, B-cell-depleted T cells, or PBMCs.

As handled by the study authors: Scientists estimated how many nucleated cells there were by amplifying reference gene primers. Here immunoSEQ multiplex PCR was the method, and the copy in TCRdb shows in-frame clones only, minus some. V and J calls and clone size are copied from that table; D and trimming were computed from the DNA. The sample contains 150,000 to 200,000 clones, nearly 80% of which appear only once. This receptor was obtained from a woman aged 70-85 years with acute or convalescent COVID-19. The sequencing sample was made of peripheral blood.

The CDR3 sequence is CASSQEWGQIIIPPLHF. Written as DNA, the CDR3 is TGTGCCAGCAGCCAAGAGTGGGGACAGATAATAATTCCACCCCTCCACTTT. The J gene is TRBJ1-6, the V gene TRBV4-2; TRBD1 matches at 7 bases. The junction had 13 bases not matched to a gene; V was cut back by 0 bases and J by 11 bases. This CDR3 spans 17 amino acids. In germline, CDR1 is LGHNA, CDR2 YNFKEQ.